This T cell receptor (beta chain) comes out of a study of OX40 agonist ivuxolimab in advanced cancers. Regarding the study as a whole: With doses of 0.1-3.0 mg/kg, partial responders showed among the lowest clonal expansion.

This table comes from immunoSEQ multiplex PCR, and its TCRdb copy is limited to in-frame clones, with some not included. The table shows approximately 23,000 clones, with over 80% occurring only once. This CDR3 has 15 residues. CDR1 and CDR2 (germline): MNHEY, SVGAGI. The V end lost 3 bases, the J end lost 7 bases, and 16 bases lay between the germline ends. With respect to this clone: Its matching antigen is unknown.

The input for sequencing was CD4+ or CD8+ T cells sorted from blood, taken in a trial of the OX40 agonist ivuxolimab. The TCR originated in an adult with an advanced solid tumor such as melanoma, head and neck, liver or kidney cancer. The genes are TRBV6-5 and TRBJ2-1; D ambiguous. The CDR3: CASSYGVYGQNEQFF. The CDR3 DNA follows: TGTGCCAGCAGTTATGGGGTTTATGGCCAGAATGAGCAGTTCTTC.